The present TCR beta chain was sequenced within a study of T cell repertoires in cytomegalovirus infection. Turning to the study itself: Through public TCR beta signatures, both CMV infection and matching HLA type were indicated. General observations from the study: Summed frequency of shared TCR beta families picked out CMV carriers who also had the relevant HLA. HLA-C-restricted CMV-specific TCR beta clonotypes were dominant in the ex vivo response.

In germline, CDR1 is SGHAT, CDR2 FQNNGV. Trimming cost V 5 bases and J 5 bases; bases outside gene matches: 11. The CDR3 runs 17 residues. TCRdb re-analysed the reads in MiXCR, keeping a single row per CDR3 protein. Found here are a few hundred thousand distinct CDR3 sequences, about a sixth of them singletons; the top ten hold around 47%. This clonotype was counted between two and nine times. Antigen unknown. The sequencing sample was made of CD8+ T cells from PBMCs. The V and J genes are TRBV11-2 and TRBJ2-1, with TRBD2 matching 11 bases. The origin of this receptor is a human donor in good health (CMV status not recorded). Some clones in this sample may be carry-over from other donors' samples. CDR3 coding DNA: TGTGCCAGCAGCCCTGGGACGGGACTAGCGGACAACAATGAGCAGTTCTTC. Protein: CASSPGTGLADNNEQFF. The full variable domain, completed using reference TRBV11-2 and TRBJ2-1, is EAGVAQSPRYKIIEKRQSVAFWCNPISGHATLYWYQQILGQGPKLLIQFQNNGVVDDSQLPKDRFSAERLKGVDSTLKIQPAKLEDSAVYLCASSPGTGLADNNEQFFGPGTRLTVL.